A selection of T cell receptor beta chains follows, all from one sample in a study of shared clonotypes between healthy human individuals. Using immunoSEQ multiplex PCR, the repertoire was profiled, and TCRdb retains in-frame clones only, with some absent. The sample records 2 million to 2.5 million clones, approximately 95% being singletons. The specimen sequenced was naive CD4+ T cells sorted from blood. The receptors were gathered from a man aged 18 to 29 in good health. The conserved cysteine and the conserved F or W are not part of the CDR3 here. A D gene is named only where the DNA matches it firmly.

cdr3_aa j_call v_call d_call
ASTEQGYNTGELF TRBJ2-2 TRBV5-1 -
ASSLFLGQGNEQY TRBJ2-7 TRBV5-1 TRBD1
ASSQYADGYT TRBJ1-2 TRBV16 -
AISEGGDRYTQY TRBJ2-3 TRBV10-3 -
ASSAGLAGGPRNEQF TRBJ2-1 TRBV5-4 TRBD2
AWSAYSNQPQH TRBJ1-5 TRBV30 -
ASSQGGQLNTEAF TRBJ1-1 TRBV18 -
ASSIELAGVGRETQY TRBJ2-5 TRBV19 TRBD2
ASSPRQGRAAYEQY TRBJ2-7 TRBV10-1 TRBD1
ASRRAPYNEQF TRBJ2-1 TRBV19 -
ASKEGVTDTYGYT TRBJ1-2 TRBV2 -
ASSQRRERNTEAF TRBJ1-1 TRBV4-3 -
ASRIGGGRGYT TRBJ1-2 TRBV5-4 -
ASSIYHRSTDTQY TRBJ2-3 TRBV19 -
ASSLSYLSNQPQH TRBJ1-5 TRBV27 -
ASSDRTVGKNIQY TRBJ2-4 TRBV10-2 -
ASSLELEKPLH TRBJ1-6 TRBV5-1 -
AWSPTGRSRAGNTIY TRBJ1-3 TRBV30 -